The clone carrying this TCR beta chain was seen at least ten times. As yet, its antigen is unknown. The germline V and J ends were trimmed by 7 bases and 2 bases, with 8 bases remaining between them. The germline V gene encodes CDR1 SNHLY and CDR2 FYNNEI. The CDR3 has 12 amino acids. The data belong to a study of response to subunit inactivated influenza vaccine. General study findings and limits: Every seasonal influenza vaccination brings in few new T cells, the authors suggested.

TCRdb redid the calling of the RT-PCR reads with MiXCR, one entry per CDR3 protein. The profile shows more than 150,000 distinct CDR3 sequences, about 9.3% of them singletons. This TCR came from a man aged 45-65 years who received an inactivated influenza vaccine. The sample consisted of non-naive T cells sorted from PBMCs, taken on the day of vaccination. The V call is TRBV2, the J call TRBJ1-2; D remains ambiguous. The CDR3 region is CASIGLNYGYTF. DNA for the CDR3: TGTGCCAGCATAGGGCTGAACTATGGCTACACCTTC.